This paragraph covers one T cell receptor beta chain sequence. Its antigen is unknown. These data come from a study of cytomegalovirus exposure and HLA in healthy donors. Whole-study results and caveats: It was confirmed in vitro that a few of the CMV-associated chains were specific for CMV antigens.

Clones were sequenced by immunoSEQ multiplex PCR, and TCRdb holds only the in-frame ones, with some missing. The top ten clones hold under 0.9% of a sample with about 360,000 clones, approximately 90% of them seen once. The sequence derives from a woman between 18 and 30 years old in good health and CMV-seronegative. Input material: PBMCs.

In nucleotides, the CDR3 is TGTGCCAGCAGCTTAACTGGGGGCTCCAACACCGGGGAGCTGTTTTTT. This translates into CASSLTGGSNTGELFF. This chain uses TRBV7-3 with TRBJ2-2; weak D call: TRBD1 (6 bases). The ends were cut back, 0 bases at V and 2 bases at J, with 10 bases in the middle. The length of the CDR3 is 16 residues. Looked up from germline, CDR1 is SGHTA and CDR2 is FQGTGA. The whole variable domain, filled in from reference TRBV7-3 and TRBJ2-2, reads GAGVSQTPSNKVTEKGKYVELRCDPISGHTALYWYRQSLGQGPEFLIYFQGTGAADDSGLPNDRFFAVRPEGSVSTLKIQRTERGDSAVYLCASSLTGGSNTGELFFGEGSRLTVL.